The 21 T cell receptor beta chains in this list originate from one sample, sequenced in a study of T cell responses to AZD1222 COVID-19 vaccine. TCRdb's copy holds only in-frame clones and misses some; the assay was immunoSEQ multiplex PCR. This sample has about 200,000 clones, with 80% to 95% found just once. Sequencing used peripheral blood, obtained 28 days after the second AZD1222 dose. These receptors were taken from an adult who received the AZD1222 COVID-19 vaccine.

CDR3 protein: CASSYDSGRASSYEQYF. The CDR3 DNA reads TGTGCCAGCAGTTACGATAGCGGGAGAGCTAGCTCCTACGAGCAGTACTTC. This chain joins TRBV6-2 or TRBV6-3 and TRBJ2-7; 9 bases agree with TRBD2. This CDR3 spans 17 amino acids. Germline CDR1 is MNHEY and CDR2 is SVGEGT. Trimming removed 2 bases from V and 0 bases from J; junction bases left unmatched: 8.

V gene TRBV5-6 combines with J gene TRBJ1-5, with a tentative D call TRBD1 (6 bases). The length of the CDR3 is 12 residues. The germline V gene has CDR1 SGHDT and CDR2 YYEEEE. V was clipped by 9 bases and J by 7 bases, with 14 bases between them. The CDR3 reads CATRRGGQPQHF. The CDR3 DNA follows: TGTGCCACCCGCAGGGGTGGGCAGCCCCAGCATTTT.

The chain links TRBV9 to TRBJ1-1; TRBD1 matches 7 bases. The CDR3 length is 15 residues. Trimming at V came to 3 bases and at J to 4 bases, leaving 9 bases not matched to a gene. Germline CDR1 is SGDLS and CDR2 is YYNGEE. The CDR3 coding sequence is TGTGCCAGCAGCGCCCGGACAGGCGGGAGCACTGAAGCTTTCTTT. Protein: CASSARTGGSTEAFF.

The V and J genes are TRBV30 and TRBJ2-7; 7 bases are a match to TRBD2. With 2 bases clipped from V and 0 bases from J, the junction kept 7 bases outside the gene matches. Germline loops: CDR1 GTSNPN, CDR2 SVGIG (reference sequence). The CDR3 loop spans 15 amino acids. The CDR3 region has the DNA TGTGCCTGGAGTATATCACTAGCGTACTCCTACGAGCAGTACTTC. This encodes CAWSISLAYSYEQYF.

The chain uses TRBV18 and TRBJ2-1; a weak D match, TRBD2 (6 bases). Germline V gives CDR1 KGHSH, CDR2 LQKENI. Trimming stripped 5 bases from V and 2 bases from J, with 10 bases between. The CDR3 contains 14 residues. DNA for the CDR3: TGTGCCAGCTCAATAGCGGTCGCCTACAATGAGCAGTTCTTC. This translates into CASSIAVAYNEQFF.

V and J are TRBV6-5 and TRBJ2-3; D is ambiguous. The germline V gene has CDR1 MNHEY and CDR2 SVGAGI. Trimming took off 4 bases at V and 4 bases at J, with 9 bases between the two ends. This CDR3 comprises 13 residues. CDR3 sequence: CASSSPGADTQYF. The CDR3 DNA reads TGTGCCAGCAGTTCACCGGGTGCAGATACGCAGTATTTT.

The chain employs TRBV18 and TRBJ1-1, with 9 bases lining up with TRBD1. V was clipped by 5 bases and J by 5 bases; unmatched bases: 6. CDR3 length: 14 amino acids. Germline V CDR1 and CDR2: KGHSH, LQKENI. This chain's CDR3 is CASSSGQGKTEAFF. Written as DNA, the CDR3 is TGTGCCAGCTCATCGGGACAGGGAAAAACTGAAGCTTTCTTT.

In its sample, this clone was seen once. The CDR3 sequence: CASSASGGGKQYF. The CDR3 coding sequence is TGTGCCAGCAGTGCGAGCGGGGGCGGTAAGCAGTACTTC. This chain joins TRBV6-6 and TRBJ2-7; 8 positions match TRBD2. This CDR3 has 13 residues. Trimming at V came to 5 bases and at J to 8 bases, leaving 8 bases not matched to a gene. Germline assignment: CDR1 MNHNY and CDR2 SVGAGI (reference sequence).

The rearrangement links TRBV10-2 to TRBJ2-5; TRBD1 aligns across 7 bases. J was trimmed by 5 bases and V by 6 bases; bases with no gene match: 3. This CDR3 region has 12 residues. Looked up from germline, CDR1 is WSHSY and CDR2 is SAAADI. The CDR3 region is CASSLRGETQYF. In DNA, the CDR3 is TGCGCCAGCAGCCTCAGGGGGGAGACCCAGTACTTC.

This clone turned up a few times. V usage is TRBV6-5 and J usage is TRBJ1-3; no definite D call. Germline values: CDR1 MNHEY, CDR2 SVGAGI. The germline V and J ends were trimmed by 0 bases and 0 bases, with 9 bases remaining between them. The CDR3 runs 16 residues. The CDR3 DNA sequence: TGTGCCAGCAGTTACTCGACGCCGAGCTCTGGAAACACCATATATTTT. This gives the protein CASSYSTPSSGNTIYF.

The chain combines TRBV27 with TRBJ2-7; D might be TRBD1 or TRBD2, each matching 5 bases. CDR1 is MNHEY and CDR2 is SMNVEV in the germline V gene (reference sequence). The CDR3 runs to 16 residues. Trimming left V 0 bases short and J 3 bases short, with 15 bases between. The CDR3 region is CASSLSQPGSYYEQYF. CDR3 nucleotide sequence: TGTGCCAGCAGTTTATCGCAACCAGGGAGTTACTACGAGCAGTACTTC.

The rearrangement joins TRBV18 to TRBJ2-5; TRBD2 matches 10 bases. Germline CDR1 KGHSH, CDR2 LQKENI. Germline trimming cut 4 bases from V and 2 bases from J; bases unmatched to any gene: 13. This CDR3 contains 18 residues. CDR3 in DNA: TGTGCCAGCTCACAAAGAATTCTTGAGACTAGCGGGCAAGAGACCCAGTACTTC. Its translation: CASSQRILETSGQETQYF.

The chain carries TRBV5-5 and TRBJ2-3, with 7 bases lining up with TRBD1. CDR1 and CDR2 from the germline V gene are SGHKS and YYEKEE (reference sequence). CDR3 size: 15 residues. With 3 bases clipped from V and 2 bases from J, the junction kept 6 bases outside the gene matches. The CDR3 DNA sequence: TGTGCCAGCAGCTCTTACAGGGGTCCCACAGATACGCAGTATTTT. It encodes CASSSYRGPTDTQYF.

The rearrangement uses TRBV18 and TRBJ2-5; D is tentatively TRBD1 or TRBD2 (5 bases each). Trimming pared 3 bases from V and 2 bases from J, leaving 7 bases between. Germline CDR1 is KGHSH and CDR2 is LQKENI. The CDR3 consists of 13 residues. As DNA, the CDR3 is TGTGCCAGCTCACCGGGACCTCAAGAGACCCAGTACTTC. Translation gives CASSPGPQETQYF.

The rearrangement uses TRBV7-2 and TRBJ2-1; possible D gene TRBD2, 7 bases. Looked up from germline, CDR1 is SGHTA and CDR2 is FQGNSA. The ends were cut back, 6 bases at V and 0 bases at J, with 24 bases in the middle. The CDR3 has 19 residues. CDR3 protein: CASSNRGGRGSSSYNEQFF. CDR3 nucleotide sequence: TGTGCCAGCAGTAATCGAGGAGGGAGGGGGTCGAGCTCCTACAATGAGCAGTTCTTC.

The rearrangement uses TRBV3-1 (or the pseudogene TRBV3-2) and TRBJ1-5; TRBD1 might be the D (6 bases). The CDR3 consists of 15 residues. Trimming pared 1 base from V and 5 bases from J, leaving 12 bases between. Germline CDR1 is LGHDT and CDR2 is YNNKEL (reference sequence). The CDR3 is CASSQGVGAYQPQHF. The CDR3 region has the DNA TGTGCCAGCAGCCAAGGGGTGGGGGCTTATCAGCCCCAGCATTTT.

The chain recombines TRBV5-6 with TRBJ1-4, with D possibly TRBD1 on 5 matching bases. V lost 4 bases, J lost 0 bases, and 13 bases lay in between. In germline, CDR1 is SGHDT, CDR2 YYEEEE. The CDR3 is made up of 16 amino acids. CDR3 region: CASSPRGAATNEKLFF. As DNA, the CDR3 is TGTGCCAGCAGCCCCAGAGGGGCAGCAACTAATGAAAAACTGTTTTTT.

This chain joins TRBV2 and TRBJ1-1; D may be TRBD1 (5 bases). CDR1 is SNHLY and CDR2 is FYNNEI in the germline V gene. This CDR3 is 14 amino acids long. Trimming left V 5 bases short and J 1 base short, with 11 bases between. CDR3 amino acids: CASSLGRGNTEAFF. CDR3 nucleotide sequence: TGTGCCAGCAGTCTAGGTAGGGGGAACACTGAAGCTTTCTTT.

The gene calls are TRBV28 and TRBJ1-2; a possible D gene is TRBD1 (6 bases). V was cut by 2 bases and J by 5 bases, with 12 bases left in between. The CDR3 totals 14 residues. Germline CDR1 is MDHEN and CDR2 is SYDVKM. CDR3 loop: CASSLGGRWYGYTF. As DNA, the CDR3 is TGTGCCAGCAGTTTAGGGGGGCGGTGGTATGGCTACACCTTC.

This rearrangement joins TRBV7-8 to TRBJ2-7, with TRBD1 matching 7 bases. J gave up 2 bases and V 1 base, and 5 bases lay outside the gene matches. The CDR3 spans 15 residues. Germline CDR1 is SGHVS and CDR2 is FQNEAQ. The CDR3 DNA sequence: TGTGCCAGCAGCTTAGTGGCAGGGGGTGCCTACGAGCAGTACTTC. Protein sequence: CASSLVAGGAYEQYF.

This rearrangement joins TRBV13 to TRBJ2-6, with no clear D. The CDR3 is made up of 15 amino acids. The V gene lost 0 bases and the J gene lost 0 bases, with 3 bases spanning the gap. The V gene's germline CDR1 is PRHDT and CDR2 FYEKMQ (reference sequence). The CDR3 sequence is CASSLGGSGANVLTF. DNA of the CDR3: TGTGCCAGCAGCTTAGGCGGCTCTGGGGCCAACGTCCTGACTTTC.